This TCR beta chain was recovered during a study of blood T cell repertoires in COVID-19 (dated by TCRdb to 2020 to 2021). As for the study more broadly: Collaborator samples came from the United States, Italy and Spain and covered acute and convalescent phases of COVID-19. Samples came from the ongoing ImmuneRACE study (first 160 participants) plus 1,254 subjects from 6 global collaborators. Subjects who had been exposed to COVID-19, were actively infected with it, or had recovered from it provided the deeply sampled blood TCRbeta repertoires that made up the dataset. The material from the prospective study consisted of cDNA or gDNA derived from T cells, B-cell-depleted T cells, or PBMCs. Nearly every sample came with metadata listing a de-identified subject ID, COVID-19 status, age in years and sex. Where available, HLA class I and class II types were obtained from metadata supplied by the sample provider rather than from assay-based typing. A freely available public database, intended as a resource for researchers studying the immune response to SARS-CoV-2, is where the repertoires were released. Study-level results and caveats: How much clinical and demographic metadata was included differed by source and by participant, and the metadata was provided uncurated.

Details on this clone: Its antigen is currently not known. Base qualities are not provided; no much larger clone lies one nucleotide away.

Each collaborating institution followed its own protocols to collect whole blood in K2EDTA tubes. For TCRbeta analysis, collaborator samples were shipped as frozen whole blood, as isolated PBMCs, or as DNA extracted from either sample type. TCRbeta CDR3 regions were amplified from genomic DNA using the immunoSEQ Assay, a bias-controlled multiplex PCR. In the source study's methods: The number of nucleated cells in each sample was estimated by amplification of reference gene primers within the assay. To quantify the absolute abundance of each unique TCRbeta CDR3 rearrangement, sequence reads were collapsed and filtered. For each sample, productive Simpson clonality was calculated as the square root of Simpson's diversity index over productive rearrangements. Here the immuneACCESS table is served through TCRdb, limited to in-frame sequences with V and J called. Missing clones are a known gap in these copies; in checked studies unresolved V genes cover under half, and the rest lacks a known reason. D and trimming come from the DNA, and the V and J calls and clone size come from that table. The sample table holds fewer than 70,000 clones, of which about four fifths were seen once. The ten most abundant clones make up roughly 9.2% of the sample.

The CDR3 runs 17 amino acids, cysteine and phenylalanine included. This entry keeps only the CDR3 DNA: 51 bases, framed from base 1. V ends up 4 bases short and J 0 bases short, with an unmatched junction base count of 9. The germline V gene gives CDR1 as WSHSY and CDR2 as SAAADI. The V and J genes are TRBV10-2 and TRBJ1-1; a stretch of 9 junction bases matches TRBD1. The receptor was isolated from a man in his fifties with active COVID-19. Source material: peripheral blood. CDR3 region: CASSGGHGQGLNTEAFF. In nucleotide form, the sequence is TGCGCCAGCAGTGGGGGTCATGGACAGGGGTTGAACACTGAAGCTTTCTTT.